This T cell receptor beta chain is from a study of T cells in Graves' hyperthyroidism and ophthalmopathy. The overall study: Specimen type is peripheral blood, collected at initial diagnosis prior to any treatment.

V was shortened by 1 base and J by 1 base, with 6 bases between the two germline ends. The length of the CDR3 is 14 residues. CDR1 and CDR2 (germline): MNHEY, SVGEGT. Each diagnosis drew on symptoms, thyroxine, TRAb, thyroid ultrasound and orbital computed tomography findings. Fresh peripheral blood, approximately 10 ml, yielded the PBMCs. Overall study findings and caveats: By a 13 V-J model, ophthalmopathy was set apart from stable hyperthyroidism.

This clonotype was seen ten or more times. The target antigen is unknown. Researchers amplified the TCR beta CDR3 regions from RNA transcripts. The study used the HTBI primer set for a first-round RT-PCR of the TCR CDR3. One entry per CDR3 protein results from TCRdb running MiXCR on the multiplex PCR reads. Counted here are around 560,000 distinct CDR3 sequences, 16% occurring once; the ten biggest clones make up approximately 20%. The chain combines TRBV6-2 or TRBV6-3 with TRBJ2-3; D gene ambiguous. The sequence came from a woman aged 18 to 35 with Graves' hyperthyroidism. Sample: blood. For the CDR3, the DNA is TGTGCCAGCAGTTACTTTCTGGGCACAGATACGCAGTATTTT. Its translation is CASSYFLGTDTQYF.